The entry below describes one T cell receptor beta chain. What it recognizes is unknown. Donors were nominally healthy when sampled, though unrecorded immune exposures were likely. This entry is derived from a study of cytomegalovirus exposure and HLA in healthy donors. Overall study findings and caveats: In a later analysis, HLA-associated TCR beta chains were more clonally expanded than equally common others. A missense DCLRE1C variant was associated with V- and J-gene trimming of TCR beta chains in a later analysis, and an independent cohort replicated the association.

The germline V gene has CDR1 KGHSH and CDR2 LQKENI. The CDR3 has 12 amino acids. The V and J ends lost 4 bases and 7 bases respectively, with 10 bases between them. The PCR employed 60 Vbeta primers together with 13 Jbeta primers. The assay was immunoSEQ multiplex PCR, and TCRdb's table has in-frame clones only and misses some. The sample lists about 150,000 clones; 75% to 80% were seen once. V is TRBV18 and J is TRBJ1-1; D call uncertain. Sequencing was performed on PBMCs. The source of this sequence is a middle-aged woman in good health and CMV-seronegative. This CDR3 is CASSLNSLEAFF. DNA of the CDR3: TGTGCCAGCTCACTTAACAGCCTTGAAGCTTTCTTT.